The subject of this entry is one T cell receptor beta chain. Antigen: not known. Time point denoted: cycle 4 day 1 (C4D1), after less than 7 weeks of nivolumab. With no exception, relapse followed autologous stem cell transplantation in all patients, and brentuximab vedotin exposure varied. The data were produced by immunoSEQ multiplex PCR, yet TCRdb's version contains in-frame clones alone and is incomplete. In the table there are roughly 94,000 clones, about 92% of which are singletons. This CDR3 has 11 amino acids. V was trimmed by 0 bases and J by 6 bases, leaving 4 bases between them. Germline assignment: CDR1 SGHRS and CDR2 YFSETQ. The sample is drawn from a study of PD-1 blockade in classical Hodgkin lymphoma. The overall study: Intravenous infusions of nivolumab 3 mg/kg reached patients every 2 weeks.

Whole-study findings and limits: Patients starting nivolumab under 1 year after ASCT were excluded. Complete responders showed a baseline diversity that resembled the diversity of newly diagnosed patients. The study found that TCR diversity rose significantly by C4D1 in CD4+ but not CD8+ cells.

The source material was peripheral blood mononuclear cells (PBMCs), sampled before the fourth cycle of nivolumab. The genes are TRBV5-1 and TRBJ2-7, with D unclear. The receptor's source is a human donor with classical Hodgkin lymphoma. The CDR3 region is CASSLAGEQYF. The DNA for the CDR3 is TGCGCCAGCAGCTTGGCGGGCGAGCAGTACTTC.